This T cell receptor (beta chain) derives from a study of control samples from healthy donors and cancer patients (TCRdb year 2020). The library was produced with the immunoSEQ multiplex PCR assay. The table was pulled from immuneACCESS by TCRdb, which kept in-frame rearrangements only. Such tables lose some clones; where checked, under half of the loss comes from unresolved V genes, and the rest has no known cause. A total of roughly 48,000 clones appear in this sample, approximately 90% of them only once. Together, the top ten hold over 20% of the sample. Remarks on this clone: No antigen is known for it. No much larger clonotype is one base removed from it; base qualities were not supplied.

The CDR3 goes from the cysteine to the phenylalanine over 14 residues. The kept DNA is CDR3 alone, 42 bases in frame from the first base. V has 6 bases trimmed and J has 2 bases trimmed; junction bases matching no gene number 6. Looking up the germline V gene yields CDR1 SQVTM and CDR2 ANQGSEA. What was sequenced was PBMCs. The TCR comes from a middle-aged woman with head and neck cancer. Rearrangement joined TRBV29-1 to TRBJ2-7, with 11 bases aligning to TRBD2. The nucleotides are TGCAGCGTGAGAACTAGCGGGAGAACCTACGAGCAGTACTTC. This translates into CSVRTSGRTYEQYF.